This TCR beta chain appears in the sequencing data of a study of blood T cell repertoires in COVID-19. Assay used: immunoSEQ multiplex PCR; TCRdb lists only in-frame clones, some missing. The data hold 210,000 or so clones, with over 75% observed a single time. CDR1 and CDR2 (germline): MNHNY, SVGAGI (reference sequence). The CDR3 length is 15 residues. V was clipped by 2 bases and J by 3 bases, with 8 bases between them. This clone was seen a few times. What was sequenced was peripheral blood. The TCR originated in a man aged 50-59 years with COVID-19, enrolled during active disease. The genes are TRBV6-6 and TRBJ1-6; D is perhaps TRBD1 (5 bases). CDR3 loop: CASSYGRDYNSPLHF. The CDR3, as DNA: TGTGCCAGCAGTTACGGCAGGGACTATAATTCACCCCTCCACTTT.